One and the same sample provided the 2 T cell receptor beta chains below, sequenced in a study of vaccination effects on CD4 cells after COVID-19. The antigens these receptors bind are not known. The culture ran for approximately 10 days, and then CD4+ T cells were isolated. Each participant received a vaccine that was either BNT162b2 or mRNA-1273, given as two doses. The assay was immunoSEQ multiplex PCR, and TCRdb's table has in-frame clones only and misses some. The data hold fewer than 75,000 clones, with 78% observed a single time. The material was CD4+ T cells from PBMCs cultured without peptide, obtained after COVID-19 vaccination. These receptors originate from a human donor who received a COVID-19 vaccine.

The V and J genes are TRBV11-2 and TRBJ2-3; 8 positions agree with TRBD2. The CDR3 contains 15 residues. The V gene end was trimmed by 5 bases and the J gene end by 2 bases; junction bases not matched to a gene: 6. Germline CDR1 reads SGHAT; CDR2 reads FQNNGV. CDR3 residues: CASSGWTSSTDTQYF. The CDR3, as DNA: TGTGCCAGCAGCGGATGGACTAGCTCCACAGATACGCAGTATTTT.

This rearrangement joins TRBV28 to TRBJ2-7; D is perhaps TRBD1 or TRBD2 (5 bases each). Germline V gives CDR1 MDHEN, CDR2 SYDVKM. Deletions cut 2 bases from V and 4 bases from J, with 18 bases between. The CDR3 consists of 16 residues. CDR3: CASSLVGLWDQYEQYF. CDR3 sequence (DNA): TGTGCCAGCAGTTTAGTTGGACTGTGGGACCAATACGAGCAGTACTTC.